This TCR beta chain was documented in a study of T cells in Graves' hyperthyroidism and ophthalmopathy. Study observations and caveats: A model of 13 V-J pairs discriminated ophthalmopathy from stable hyperthyroidism. Ophthalmopathy onset followed model prediction by a median approximately 7 months. Blood also showed most of the thyroid clonotypes that were expanded above 0.001.

Amplification of TCR beta CDR3 regions used RNA as the template. First-round RT-PCR with HTBI primers amplified the TCR CDR3 region. One entry per CDR3 protein, called by TCRdb with MiXCR from the multiplex PCR reads. Of around 350,000 distinct CDR3 sequences in the sample, more than 12% were seen once. This clonotype was recorded at least ten times. Its specificity is unknown. From germline, CDR1 is GTSNPN and CDR2 SVGIG (reference sequence). This CDR3 region has 17 residues. V shed 2 bases and J 8 bases; nucleotides not matched to a gene: 10. Out of over 7.5 ml of fresh peripheral blood came the PBMCs.

V usage is TRBV30 and J usage is TRBJ2-1, with 15 bases fitting TRBD2. Sequencing used blood. This receptor was taken from a woman aged 25 to 39 with Graves' ophthalmopathy. The CDR3: CAWSFSRTSGGADEQFF. In nucleotides, the CDR3 is TGTGCCTGGAGTTTTAGTCGGACTAGCGGGGGGGCGGATGAGCAGTTCTTC.